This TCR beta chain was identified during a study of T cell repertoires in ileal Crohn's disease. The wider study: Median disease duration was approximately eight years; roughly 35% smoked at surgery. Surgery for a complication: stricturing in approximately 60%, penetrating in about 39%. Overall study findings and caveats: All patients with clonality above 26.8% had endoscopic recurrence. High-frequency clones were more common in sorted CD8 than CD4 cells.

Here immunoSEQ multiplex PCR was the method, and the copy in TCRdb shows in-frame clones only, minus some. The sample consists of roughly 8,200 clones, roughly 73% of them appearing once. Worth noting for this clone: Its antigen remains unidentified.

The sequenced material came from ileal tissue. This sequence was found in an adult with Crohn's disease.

In nucleotides, the CDR3 is TGTGCCAGCAGCAAACGAAGAACAGGACAGGGTAAGATTTATAGCAATCAGCCCCAGCATTTT. Encoded protein: CASSKRRTGQGKIYSNQPQHF. The chain carries TRBV21-1 and TRBJ1-5; TRBD1, as called in the table, went unchecked against the DNA. TRBV21-1 is marked as a pseudogene. The CDR3 is 21 residues long.